This T cell receptor beta chain comes out of a study of control samples from healthy donors and cancer patients. This clone was seen a few times. V lost 5 bases to trimming and J lost 6 bases, with 2 bases between them. CDR3 size: 10 residues. Using immunoSEQ multiplex PCR, the repertoire was profiled, and TCRdb retains in-frame clones only, with some absent. The table includes a few hundred thousand clones, 75% to 95% detected once. The genes are TRBV12-3 or TRBV12-4 and TRBJ2-1; D remains ambiguous. Sequencing was performed on PBMCs. The TCR comes from a man in his forties with head and neck cancer. The chain's CDR3 is CASSINEQFF. The CDR3 DNA is TGTGCCAGCAGTATCAATGAGCAGTTCTTC.